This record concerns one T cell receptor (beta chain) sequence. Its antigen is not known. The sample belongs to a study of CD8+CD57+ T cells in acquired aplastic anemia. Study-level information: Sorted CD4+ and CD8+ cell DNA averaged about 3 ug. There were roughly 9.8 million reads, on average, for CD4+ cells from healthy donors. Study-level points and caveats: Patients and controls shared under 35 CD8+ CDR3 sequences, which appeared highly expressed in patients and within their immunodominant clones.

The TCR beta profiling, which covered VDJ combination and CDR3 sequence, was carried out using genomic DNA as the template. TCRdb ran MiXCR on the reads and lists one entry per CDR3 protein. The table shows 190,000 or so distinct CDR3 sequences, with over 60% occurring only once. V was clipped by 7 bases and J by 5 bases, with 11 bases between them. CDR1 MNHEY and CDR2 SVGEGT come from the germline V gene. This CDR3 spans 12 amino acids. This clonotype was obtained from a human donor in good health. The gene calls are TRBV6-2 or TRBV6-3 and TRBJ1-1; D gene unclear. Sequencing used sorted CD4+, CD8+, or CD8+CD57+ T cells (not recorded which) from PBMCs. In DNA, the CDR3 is TGTGCCAGCACCCTAAGGGAAACTGAAGCTTTCTTT. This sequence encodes CASTLRETEAFF.